This T cell receptor beta chain appears in the sequencing data of a study of T-cell reconstitution after alpha-beta-depleted transplantation in children. Findings and limits, study-wide: One year after transplant, T-cell counts and diversity came mostly from newly produced T cells. Some patients' high day-60 TCRbeta diversity was attributed to recipient cells surviving conditioning. The origin of alpha-beta T cells about two months after transplant was reportedly several hundred expanded graft clones.

CDR1 ENHRY and CDR2 SYGVKD come from the germline V gene. The CDR3 runs to 14 residues. V dropped 10 bases and J dropped 3; count of bases not matched to a gene: 7. Concerning this clonotype: Its antigen is unidentified.

Unique molecular identifiers were used in preparing the TCRbeta library. TCRdb recomputed calls from the PCR reads with MiXCR, one row per CDR3 protein. Counted here are around 300,000 distinct CDR3 sequences, 20% to 30% occurring once; the ten biggest clones make up approximately 11%. The sequenced sample was PBMCs, mostly from graft donor cells, obtained 180 days after TCRalphabeta/CD19-depleted stem cell transplant. The sequence came from a male patient under 18 who had a stem cell transplant for acute lymphoblastic leukemia, so the T cells may come from the graft donor. V usage is TRBV10-3 and J usage is TRBJ1-5, with 9 bases fitting TRBD1. The CDR3: CASGTGINNQPQHF. The CDR3 DNA reads TGTGCCAGTGGGACAGGGATTAACAATCAGCCCCAGCATTTT.